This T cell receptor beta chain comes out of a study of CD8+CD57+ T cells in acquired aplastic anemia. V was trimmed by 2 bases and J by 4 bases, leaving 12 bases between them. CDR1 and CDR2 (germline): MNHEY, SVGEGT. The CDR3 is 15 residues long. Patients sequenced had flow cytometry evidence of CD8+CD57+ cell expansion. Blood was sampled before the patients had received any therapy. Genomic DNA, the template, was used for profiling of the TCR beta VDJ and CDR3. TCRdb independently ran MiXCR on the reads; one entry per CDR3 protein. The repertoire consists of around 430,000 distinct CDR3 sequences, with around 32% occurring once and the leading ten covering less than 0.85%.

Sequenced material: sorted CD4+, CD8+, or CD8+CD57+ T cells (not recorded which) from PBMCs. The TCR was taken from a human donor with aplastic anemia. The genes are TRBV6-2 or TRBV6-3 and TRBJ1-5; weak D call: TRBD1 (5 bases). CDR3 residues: CASSYGQGPNQPQHF. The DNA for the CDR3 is TGTGCCAGCAGTTACGGCCAGGGTCCAAATCAGCCCCAGCATTTT.